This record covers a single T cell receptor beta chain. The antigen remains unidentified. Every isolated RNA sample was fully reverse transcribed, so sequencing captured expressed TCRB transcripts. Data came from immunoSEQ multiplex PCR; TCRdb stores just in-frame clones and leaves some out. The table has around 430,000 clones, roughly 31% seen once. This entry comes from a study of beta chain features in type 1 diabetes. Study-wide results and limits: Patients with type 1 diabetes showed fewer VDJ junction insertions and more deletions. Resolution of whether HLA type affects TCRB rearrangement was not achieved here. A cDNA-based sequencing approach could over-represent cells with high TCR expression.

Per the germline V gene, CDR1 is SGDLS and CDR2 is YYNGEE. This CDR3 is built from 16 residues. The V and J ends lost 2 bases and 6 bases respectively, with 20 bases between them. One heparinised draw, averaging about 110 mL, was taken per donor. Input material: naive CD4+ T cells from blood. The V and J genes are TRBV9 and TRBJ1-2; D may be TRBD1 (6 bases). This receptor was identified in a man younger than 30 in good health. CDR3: CASSVGPGVVGNGYTF. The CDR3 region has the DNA TGTGCCAGCAGCGTGGGCCCAGGGGTGGTCGGCAATGGCTACACCTTC.